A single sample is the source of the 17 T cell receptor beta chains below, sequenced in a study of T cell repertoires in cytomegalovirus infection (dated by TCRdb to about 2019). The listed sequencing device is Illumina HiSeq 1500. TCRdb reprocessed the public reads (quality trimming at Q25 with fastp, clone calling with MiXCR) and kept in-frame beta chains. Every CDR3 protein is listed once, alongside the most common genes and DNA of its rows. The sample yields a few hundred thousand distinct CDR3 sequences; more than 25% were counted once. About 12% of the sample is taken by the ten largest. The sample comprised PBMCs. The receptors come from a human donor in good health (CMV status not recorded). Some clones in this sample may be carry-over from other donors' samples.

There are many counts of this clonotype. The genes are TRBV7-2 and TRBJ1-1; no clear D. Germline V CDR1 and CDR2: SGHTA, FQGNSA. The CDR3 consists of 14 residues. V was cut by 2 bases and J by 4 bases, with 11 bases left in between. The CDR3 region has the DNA TGTGCCAGCAGCTTAAGAACTGGGAGCACTGAAGCTTTCTTT. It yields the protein CASSLRTGSTEAFF.

The CDR3: CASSMVRNTIYF. The CDR3 bases are TGTGCCAGTAGTATGGTGAGAAACACCATATATTTT. The chain recombines TRBV19 with TRBJ1-3; D is uncertain. V gave up 3 bases and J gave up 5 bases, with 5 bases separating them. From germline, CDR1 is LNHDA and CDR2 SQIVND (reference sequence). The CDR3 covers 12 residues.

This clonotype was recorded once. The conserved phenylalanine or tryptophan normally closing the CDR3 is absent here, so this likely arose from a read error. The CDR3 region has the DNA TGCAGTGCTAGAGATGTCCAGGGTGACACCGGGGAGCTGTTTCTT. The encoded protein is CSARDVQGDTGELFL. This rearrangement joins TRBV20-1 to TRBJ2-2; weak D call: TRBD1 (5 bases). This CDR3 has 15 amino acids. Looked up from germline, CDR1 is DFQATT and CDR2 is SNEGSKA (reference sequence). V was shortened by 0 bases and J by 3 bases, with 11 bases between the two germline ends.

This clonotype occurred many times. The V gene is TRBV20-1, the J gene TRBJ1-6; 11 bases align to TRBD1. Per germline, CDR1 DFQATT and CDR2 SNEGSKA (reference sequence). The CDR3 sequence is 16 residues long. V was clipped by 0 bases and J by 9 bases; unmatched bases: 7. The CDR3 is CSARDPGQGEASPLHF. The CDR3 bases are TGCAGTGCTAGAGATCCGGGACAGGGGGAAGCTTCACCCCTCCACTTT.

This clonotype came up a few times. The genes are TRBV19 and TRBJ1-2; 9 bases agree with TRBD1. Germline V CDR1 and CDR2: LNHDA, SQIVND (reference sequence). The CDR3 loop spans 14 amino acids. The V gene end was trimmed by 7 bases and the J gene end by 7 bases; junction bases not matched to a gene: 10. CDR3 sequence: CASTPGQGAIGYTF. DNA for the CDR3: TGTGCCAGTACTCCGGGACAGGGAGCGATTGGCTACACCTTC.

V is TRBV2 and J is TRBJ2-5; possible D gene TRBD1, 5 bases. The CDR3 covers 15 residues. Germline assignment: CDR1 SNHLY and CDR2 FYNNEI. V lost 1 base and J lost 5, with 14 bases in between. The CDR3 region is CASSEEGRARETQYF. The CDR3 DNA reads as TGTGCCAGCAGTGAAGAAGGCAGGGCCAGGGAGACCCAGTACTTC.

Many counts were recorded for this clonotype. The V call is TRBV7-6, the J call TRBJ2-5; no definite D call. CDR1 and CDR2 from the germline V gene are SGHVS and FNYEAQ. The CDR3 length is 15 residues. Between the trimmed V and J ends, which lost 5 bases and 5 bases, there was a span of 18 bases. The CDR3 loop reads CASSPISSSLETQYF. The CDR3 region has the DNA TGTGCCAGCAGCCCCATCTCTTCGTCCCTCGAGACCCAGTACTTC.

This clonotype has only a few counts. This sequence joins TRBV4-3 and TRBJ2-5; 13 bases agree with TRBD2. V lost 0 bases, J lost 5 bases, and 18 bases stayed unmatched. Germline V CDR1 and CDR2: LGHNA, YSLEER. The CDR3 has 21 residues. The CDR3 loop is CASSQELQYRTSGRKWETQYF. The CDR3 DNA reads TGCGCCAGCAGCCAAGAACTCCAATACCGGACTAGCGGGAGAAAGTGGGAGACCCAGTACTTC.

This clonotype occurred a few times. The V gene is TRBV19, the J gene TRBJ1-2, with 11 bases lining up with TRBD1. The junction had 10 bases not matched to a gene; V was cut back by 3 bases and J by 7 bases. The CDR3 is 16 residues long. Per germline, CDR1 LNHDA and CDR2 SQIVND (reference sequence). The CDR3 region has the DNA TGTGCCAGTAGTATGGACAGGGGGCGCATCCTCGGTGGCTACACCTTC. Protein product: CASSMDRGRILGGYTF. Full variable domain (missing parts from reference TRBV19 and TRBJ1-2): DGGITQSPKYLFRKEGQNVTLSCEQNLNHDAMYWYRQDPGQGLRLIYYSQIVNDFQKGDIAEGYSVSREKKESFPLTVTSAQKNPTAFYLCASSMDRGRILGGYTFGSGTRLTVV.

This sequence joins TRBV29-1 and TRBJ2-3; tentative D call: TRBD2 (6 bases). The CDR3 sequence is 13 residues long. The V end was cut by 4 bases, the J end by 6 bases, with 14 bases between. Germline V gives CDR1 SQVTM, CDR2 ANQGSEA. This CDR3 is CSVGSGTRDTQYF. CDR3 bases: TGCAGCGTTGGTAGCGGTACAAGGGATACGCAGTATTTT.

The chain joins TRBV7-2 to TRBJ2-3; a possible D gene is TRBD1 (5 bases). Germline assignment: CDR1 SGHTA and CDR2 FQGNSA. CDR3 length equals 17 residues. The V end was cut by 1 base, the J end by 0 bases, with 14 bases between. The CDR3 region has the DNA TGTGCCAGCAGCTTAGTTTCGTTTGGGGCAAGCACAGATACGCAGTATTTT. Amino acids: CASSLVSFGASTDTQYF.

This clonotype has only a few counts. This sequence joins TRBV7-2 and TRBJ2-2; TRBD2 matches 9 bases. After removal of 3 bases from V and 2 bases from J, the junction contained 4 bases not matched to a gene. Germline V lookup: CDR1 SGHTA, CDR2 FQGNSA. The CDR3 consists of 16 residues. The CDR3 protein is CASSLPSGVNTGELFF. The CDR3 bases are TGTGCCAGCAGCTTGCCTAGCGGGGTTAACACCGGGGAGCTGTTTTTT.

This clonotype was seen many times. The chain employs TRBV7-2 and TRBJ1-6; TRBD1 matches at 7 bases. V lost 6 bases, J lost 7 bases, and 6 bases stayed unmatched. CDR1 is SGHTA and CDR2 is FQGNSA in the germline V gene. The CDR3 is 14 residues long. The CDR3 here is CASSSTGRNSPLHF. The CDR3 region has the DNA TGTGCCAGCAGTTCGACAGGGCGGAATTCACCCCTCCACTTT. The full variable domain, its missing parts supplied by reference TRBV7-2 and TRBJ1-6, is GAGVSQSPSNKVTEKGKDVELRCDPISGHTALYWYRQSLGQGLEFLIYFQGNSAPDKSGLPSDRFSAERTGGSVSTLTIQRTQQEDSAVYLCASSSTGRNSPLHFGNGTRLTVT.

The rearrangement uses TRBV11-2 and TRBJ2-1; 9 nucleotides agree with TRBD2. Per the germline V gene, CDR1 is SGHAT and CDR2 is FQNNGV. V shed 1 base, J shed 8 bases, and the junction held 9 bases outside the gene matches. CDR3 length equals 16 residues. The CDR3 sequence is CASSLASGIGFDEQFF. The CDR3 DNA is TGTGCCAGCAGCTTAGCTAGCGGGATCGGGTTCGATGAGCAGTTCTTC.

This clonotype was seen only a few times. CDR3 loop: CASSFLAGGKETQYF. CDR3 DNA: TGTGCCAGCAGCTTCCTAGCGGGAGGGAAAGAGACCCAGTACTTC. V and J are TRBV7-8 and TRBJ2-5, with TRBD2 matching over 12 bases. The CDR3 consists of 15 residues. CDR1 and CDR2 (germline): SGHVS, FQNEAQ. J was trimmed by 3 bases and V by 3 bases; bases with no gene match: 2.

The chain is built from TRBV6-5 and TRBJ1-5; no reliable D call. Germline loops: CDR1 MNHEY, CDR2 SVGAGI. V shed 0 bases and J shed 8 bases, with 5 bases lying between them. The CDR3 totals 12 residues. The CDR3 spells CASSYSLEPQHF. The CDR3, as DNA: TGTGCCAGCAGTTACTCCCTTGAGCCCCAGCATTTT.

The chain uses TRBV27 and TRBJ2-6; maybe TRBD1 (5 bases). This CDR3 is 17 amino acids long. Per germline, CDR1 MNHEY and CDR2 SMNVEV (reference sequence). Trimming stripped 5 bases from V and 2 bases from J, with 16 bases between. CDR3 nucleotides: TGTGCCAGCAGTCAAATAACAGGTTACCCTGGGGCCAACGTCCTGACTTTC. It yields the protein CASSQITGYPGANVLTF.